Sequencing of this TCR beta chain was carried out in a study of blood T cell repertoires in COVID-19. Recruited during active infection, patients (from Seattle) were subsequently followed longitudinally. This table comes from immunoSEQ multiplex PCR, and its TCRdb copy is limited to in-frame clones, with some not included. In the table there are 110,000 or so clones, around 83% of which are singletons. This clone was seen once. The CDR3 covers 15 residues. V dropped 0 bases and J dropped 4 bases, with 12 bases sitting between them. Germline CDR1 LGHDT, CDR2 YNNKEL (reference sequence). The rearrangement uses TRBV3-1 (or the pseudogene TRBV3-2) and TRBJ1-2; no firm D call. The sample taken for sequencing was peripheral blood. The clonotype originates from a woman aged 55-69 years with COVID-19, enrolled during active disease. CDR3 nucleotides: TGTGCCAGCAGCCAAGAGAGGGCGACCCTCTATGGCTACACCTTC. As protein: CASSQERATLYGYTF.